This T cell receptor (beta chain) comes out of a study of blood T cell repertoires in COVID-19. Study context: The United States, Italy and Spain were the sources of the acute and convalescent COVID-19 samples. From T cells, B-cell-depleted T cells, or PBMCs came the material, which was cDNA or gDNA.

TCRdb keeps only in-frame clones here, not all; method: immunoSEQ multiplex PCR. The sample consists of about 130,000 clones, approximately 86% of them appearing once. The V and J ends lost 4 bases and 8 bases respectively, with 17 bases between them. This CDR3 region has 15 residues. Germline assignment: CDR1 MGHRA and CDR2 YSYEKL. The V call is TRBV4-1, the J call TRBJ1-4, with D perhaps matching TRBD1 (5 bases). The sequencing sample was made of peripheral blood. The receptor comes from a woman between 65 and 79 years old with COVID-19, enrolled during active disease. CDR3 coding DNA: TGCGCCAGCAGCCGCGGCGGGGGGAGGGAGGAAAAACTGTTTTTT. It encodes CASSRGGGREEKLFF.